This T cell receptor (beta chain) stems from a study of T-cell reconstitution after alpha-beta-depleted transplantation in children. The study, taken as a whole, reports: Once a year had passed after transplant, T-cell counts and diversity came mostly from newly produced T cells. About two months after transplant, alpha-beta T cells reportedly came from several hundred expanded graft clones. Some patients showed high day-60 TCRbeta diversity, which derived from surviving recipient T cells and thymic progenitors.

The table lists this clonotype with many counts. As yet, its antigen is unknown. The V end lost 3 bases, the J end lost 3 bases, and 12 bases lay between the germline ends. The CDR3 runs to 15 residues. Preparation of the TCRbeta library used unique molecular identifiers. TCRdb used MiXCR to reprocess the PCR reads, holding one entry per CDR3 protein. This sample has hundreds of thousands of distinct CDR3 sequences, with approximately 14% found just once. The sequencing used PBMCs, collected before TCRalphabeta/CD19-depleted stem cell transplant. The chain uses TRBV12-3 or TRBV12-4 and TRBJ1-3, with D possibly TRBD1 on 6 matching bases. The clonotype comes from a girl between 2 and 10 years old with congenital amegakaryocytic thrombocytopenia, due to receive a stem cell transplant. In nucleotides, the CDR3 is TGTGCCAGCAGTTTTTCGGGGGGCCGTGGAAACACCATATATTTT. Amino acids: CASSFSGGRGNTIYF.